This T cell receptor beta chain was recovered during a study of blood T cell repertoires in COVID-19. Overall study: T cells, B-cell-depleted T cells, or PBMCs provided the cDNA or gDNA that served as material.

The germline CDR1 and CDR2 sequences are SNHLY and FYNNEI. V lost 3 bases to trimming and J lost 8 bases, with 13 bases between them. The CDR3 sequence is 14 residues long. This table comes from immunoSEQ multiplex PCR, and its TCRdb copy is limited to in-frame clones, with some not included. The table shows 120,000 or so clones, with 80% to 90% occurring only once. The sample comprised peripheral blood. The receptor was isolated from a woman in her seventies with acute or convalescent COVID-19. The chain joins TRBV2 to TRBJ1-4, with D hard to call. The CDR3 region is CASSEEYIVEKLFF. The DNA for the CDR3 is TGTGCCAGCAGTGAGGAGTATATAGTAGAAAAACTGTTTTTT.